One sample yielded the 6 T cell receptor beta chains listed below, sequenced in a study of regulatory T cells in long-lasting Graves disease. Time point denoted: persistent/refractory GD, antithyroid drugs over 5 years with positive TRAb. Making the TCR library involved RNA that had been extracted from PBMCs. Building of the TCR beta libraries involved iRepertoire HTBI primers and Arm-PCR of CDR3 regions. MiXCR, run by TCRdb on the multiplex PCR reads, gives a single entry per CDR3 protein. The sample has roughly 500,000 distinct CDR3 sequences; roughly 21% are singletons. The material sequenced was peripheral blood mononuclear cells (PBMCs), taken when the disease was refractory, from a patient treated with antithyroid drugs. These receptors were taken from a female donor with Graves disease.

The J gene is TRBJ2-5, the V gene TRBV9; TRBD1 or TRBD2 may be the D gene (5 bases each). The V gene lost 4 bases and the J gene lost 2 bases, with 18 bases spanning the gap. CDR3 size: 16 residues. Germline-derived CDR1 and CDR2 are SGDLS and YYNGEE. The CDR3 nucleotides read TGTGCCAGCAGCTTGAACGGGGCCAATCAACAAGAGACCCAGTACTTC. Protein product: CASSLNGANQQETQYF.

A few counts support this clonotype. This is likely a read error, given that the CDR3 carries no conserved phenylalanine or tryptophan at its end. The V call is TRBV12-3 or TRBV12-4, the J call TRBJ1-1, with a tentative D call TRBD1 (6 bases). Trimming cost V 3 bases and J 1 base, with 18 bases left between them. The CDR3 has 17 residues. The CDR3 DNA is TGTGCCAGCAGTTTCTGGGACACTCCCGGGGGGAACACTGAAGCTTTCTCT. It yields the protein CASSFWDTPGGNTEAFS.

The genes are TRBV18 and TRBJ2-4, with a possible D match to TRBD2 (6 bases). Germline V lookup: CDR1 KGHSH, CDR2 LQKENI. Trimming pared 5 bases from V and 5 bases from J, leaving 19 bases between. CDR3 length: 16 residues. This chain's CDR3 is CASSTTGTPIQNIQYF. The CDR3 nucleotides are TGTGCCAGCTCAACCACCGGGACTCCCATCCAAAACATTCAGTACTTC.

There are many counts of this clonotype. V usage is TRBV6-1 and J usage is TRBJ2-2, with unresolved D. This CDR3 comprises 13 residues. The V end was cut by 11 bases, the J end by 0 bases, with 10 bases between. Looked up from germline, CDR1 is MNHNS and CDR2 is SASEGT. CDR3 coding DNA: TGTGCCGCCGGCAGACCGAACACCGGGGAGCTGTTTTTT. Translated: CAAGRPNTGELFF.

The table lists this clonotype with many counts. The chain is built from TRBV12-3 or TRBV12-4 and TRBJ1-2; D uncertain. The CDR3 runs 14 residues. V was shortened by 2 bases and J by 3 bases, with 10 bases between the two germline ends. The CDR3 DNA reads TGTGCCAGCAGTTTAATCGGCAGCTACTATGGCTACACCTTC. This translates into CASSLIGSYYGYTF.

This clonotype was seen many times. This chain connects TRBV11-3 to TRBJ1-1, with D uncertain. Trimming pared 1 base from V and 6 bases from J, leaving 18 bases between. The germline gives CDR1 SGHNT, CDR2 YENEEA. CDR3 length: 16 residues. Written as DNA, the CDR3 is TGTGCCAGCAGCTTAGCTCCGGGCAGTGTGTACCCTGAAGCTTTCTTT. Translation: CASSLAPGSVYPEAFF.